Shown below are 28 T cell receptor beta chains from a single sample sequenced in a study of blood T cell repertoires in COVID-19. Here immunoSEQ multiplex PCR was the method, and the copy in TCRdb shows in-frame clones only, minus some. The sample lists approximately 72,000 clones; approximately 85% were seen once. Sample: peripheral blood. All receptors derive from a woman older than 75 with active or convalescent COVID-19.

CDR3 in amino acids: CASDDQGYEQYF. The CDR3 coding sequence is TGTGCCAGCGACGATCAGGGCTACGAGCAGTACTTC. The V and J genes are TRBV25-1 and TRBJ2-7; D is possibly TRBD1 (5 bases). CDR1 and CDR2 from the germline V gene are MGHDK and SYGVNS. The CDR3 runs to 12 residues. V was trimmed by 8 bases and J by 3 bases, leaving 11 bases between them.

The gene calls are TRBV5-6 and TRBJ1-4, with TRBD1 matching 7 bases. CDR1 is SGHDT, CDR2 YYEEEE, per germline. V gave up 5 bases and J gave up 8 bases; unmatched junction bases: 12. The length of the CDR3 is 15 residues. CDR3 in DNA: TGTGCCAGCAGTTCCCCGGGACAGCCCCTGGAAAAACTGTTTTTT. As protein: CASSSPGQPLEKLFF.

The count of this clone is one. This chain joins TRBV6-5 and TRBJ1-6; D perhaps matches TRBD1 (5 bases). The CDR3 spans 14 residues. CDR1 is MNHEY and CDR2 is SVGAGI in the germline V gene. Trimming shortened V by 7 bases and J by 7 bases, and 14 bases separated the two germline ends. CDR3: CASKVRQLNSPLHF. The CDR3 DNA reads TGTGCCAGCAAGGTCCGACAGTTAAATTCACCCCTCCACTTT.

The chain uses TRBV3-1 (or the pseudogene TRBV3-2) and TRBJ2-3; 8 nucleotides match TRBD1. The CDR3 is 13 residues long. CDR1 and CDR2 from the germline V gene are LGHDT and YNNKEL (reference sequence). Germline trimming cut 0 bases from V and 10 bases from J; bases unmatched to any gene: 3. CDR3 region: CASSQDWDRPQYF. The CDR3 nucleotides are TGTGCCAGCAGCCAAGATTGGGACAGGCCGCAGTATTTT.

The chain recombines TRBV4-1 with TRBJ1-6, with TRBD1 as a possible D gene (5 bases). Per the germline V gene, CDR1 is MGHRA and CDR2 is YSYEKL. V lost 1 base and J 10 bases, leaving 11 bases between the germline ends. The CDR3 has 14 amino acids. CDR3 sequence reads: CASSQGSGLSPLHF. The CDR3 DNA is TGCGCCAGCAGCCAAGGGTCAGGGTTGTCACCCCTCCACTTT.

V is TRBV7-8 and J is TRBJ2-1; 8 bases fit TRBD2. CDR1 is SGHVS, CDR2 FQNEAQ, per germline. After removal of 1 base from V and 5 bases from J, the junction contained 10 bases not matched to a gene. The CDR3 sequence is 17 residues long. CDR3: CASSLDYRLAGNNEQFF. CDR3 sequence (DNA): TGTGCCAGCAGCTTAGATTACCGTCTAGCGGGCAACAATGAGCAGTTCTTC.

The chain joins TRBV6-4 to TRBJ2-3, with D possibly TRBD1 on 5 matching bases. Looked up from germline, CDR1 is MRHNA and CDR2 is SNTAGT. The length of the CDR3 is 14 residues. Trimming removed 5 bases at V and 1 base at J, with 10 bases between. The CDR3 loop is CASSSVTGTDTQYF. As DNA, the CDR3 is TGTGCCAGCAGTTCTGTGACAGGCACAGATACGCAGTATTTT.

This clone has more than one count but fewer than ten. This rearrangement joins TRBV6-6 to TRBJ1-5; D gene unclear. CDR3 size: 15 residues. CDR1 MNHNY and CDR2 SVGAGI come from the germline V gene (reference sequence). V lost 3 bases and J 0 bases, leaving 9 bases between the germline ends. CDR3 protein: CASSYSVNSNQPQHF. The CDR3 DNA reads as TGTGCCAGCAGTTATTCGGTGAATAGCAATCAGCCCCAGCATTTT.

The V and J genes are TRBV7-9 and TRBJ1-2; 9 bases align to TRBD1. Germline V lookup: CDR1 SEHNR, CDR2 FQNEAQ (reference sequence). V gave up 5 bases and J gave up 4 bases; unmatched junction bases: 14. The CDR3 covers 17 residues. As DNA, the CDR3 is TGTGCCAGCAGCCCCCGGGACAGGGATCATTTTTTCTATGGCTACACCTTC. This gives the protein CASSPRDRDHFFYGYTF.

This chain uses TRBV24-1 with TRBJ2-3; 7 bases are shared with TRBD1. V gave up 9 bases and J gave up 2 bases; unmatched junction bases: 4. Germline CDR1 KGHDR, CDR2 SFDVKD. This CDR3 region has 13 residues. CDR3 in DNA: TGTGCCACCTCGGGACAGACCACAGATACGCAGTATTTT. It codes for CATSGQTTDTQYF.

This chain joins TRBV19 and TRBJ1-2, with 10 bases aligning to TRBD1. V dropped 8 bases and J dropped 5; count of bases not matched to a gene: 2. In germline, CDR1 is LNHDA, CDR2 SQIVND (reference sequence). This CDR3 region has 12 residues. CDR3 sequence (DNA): TGTGCCAGTGGACAGGGGGGATATGGCTACACCTTC. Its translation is CASGQGGYGYTF. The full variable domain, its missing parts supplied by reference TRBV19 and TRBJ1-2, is DGGITQSPKYLFRKEGQNVTLSCEQNLNHDAMYWYRQDPGQGLRLIYYSQIVNDFQKGDIAEGYSVSREKKESFPLTVTSAQKNPTAFYLCASGQGGYGYTFGSGTRLTVV.

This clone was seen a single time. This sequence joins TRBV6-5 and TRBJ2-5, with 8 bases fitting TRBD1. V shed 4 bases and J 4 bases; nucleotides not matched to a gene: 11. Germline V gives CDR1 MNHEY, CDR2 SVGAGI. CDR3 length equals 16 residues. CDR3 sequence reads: CASSSPGTGLGETQYF. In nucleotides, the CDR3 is TGTGCCAGCAGTTCGCCTGGGACAGGTTTAGGAGAGACCCAGTACTTC.

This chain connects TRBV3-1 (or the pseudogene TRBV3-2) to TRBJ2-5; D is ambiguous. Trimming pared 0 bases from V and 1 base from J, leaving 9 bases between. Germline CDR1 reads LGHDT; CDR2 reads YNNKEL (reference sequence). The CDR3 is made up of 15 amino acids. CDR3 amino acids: CASSQDWSSQETQYF. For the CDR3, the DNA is TGTGCCAGCAGCCAAGACTGGTCTAGCCAAGAGACCCAGTACTTC.

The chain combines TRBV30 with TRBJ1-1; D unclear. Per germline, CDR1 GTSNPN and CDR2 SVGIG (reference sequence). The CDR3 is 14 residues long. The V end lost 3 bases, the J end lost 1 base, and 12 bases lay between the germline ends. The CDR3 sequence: CAWRWSGGNTEAFF. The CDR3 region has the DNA TGTGCCTGGAGGTGGTCGGGAGGGAACACTGAAGCTTTCTTT.

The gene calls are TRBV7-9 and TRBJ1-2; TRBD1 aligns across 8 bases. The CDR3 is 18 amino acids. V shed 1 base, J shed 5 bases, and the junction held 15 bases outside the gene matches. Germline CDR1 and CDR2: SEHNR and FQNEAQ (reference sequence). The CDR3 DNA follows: TGTGCCAGCAGCTTAGTAGCCTCTCAGGGGGCGTACCCATATGGCTACACCTTC. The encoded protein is CASSLVASQGAYPYGYTF.

The CDR3 DNA follows: TGTGCCAGCAGCCCAGCCCGGGGGGCGTCCCGAAATACGCAGTATTTT. Its protein is CASSPARGASRNTQYF. The chain employs TRBV9 and TRBJ2-3; TRBD2 is a possible D gene (7 bases). Germline-derived CDR1 and CDR2 are SGDLS and YYNGEE. This CDR3 comprises 16 residues. The V gene lost 4 bases and the J gene lost 7 bases, with 22 bases spanning the gap.

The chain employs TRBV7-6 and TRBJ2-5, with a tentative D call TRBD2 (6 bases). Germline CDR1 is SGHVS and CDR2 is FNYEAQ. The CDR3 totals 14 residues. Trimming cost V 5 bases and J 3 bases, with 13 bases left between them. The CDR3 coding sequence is TGTGCCAGCAGCCATTTCGGGGGAGAAGAGACCCAGTACTTC. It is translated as CASSHFGGEETQYF.

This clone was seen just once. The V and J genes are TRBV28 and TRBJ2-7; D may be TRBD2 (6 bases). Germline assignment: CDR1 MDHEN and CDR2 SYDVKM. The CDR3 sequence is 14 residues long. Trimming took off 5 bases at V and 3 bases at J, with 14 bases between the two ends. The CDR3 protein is CASSPSGGFYEQYF. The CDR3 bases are TGTGCCAGCAGTCCCTCCGGAGGGTTCTACGAGCAGTACTTC.

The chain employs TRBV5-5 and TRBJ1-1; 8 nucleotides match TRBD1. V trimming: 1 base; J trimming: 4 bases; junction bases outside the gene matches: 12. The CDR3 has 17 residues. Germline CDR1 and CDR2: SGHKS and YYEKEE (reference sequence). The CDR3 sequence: CASSLRYIGTGLTEAFF. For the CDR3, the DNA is TGTGCCAGCAGCTTGCGGTATATCGGGACAGGCCTCACTGAAGCTTTCTTT.

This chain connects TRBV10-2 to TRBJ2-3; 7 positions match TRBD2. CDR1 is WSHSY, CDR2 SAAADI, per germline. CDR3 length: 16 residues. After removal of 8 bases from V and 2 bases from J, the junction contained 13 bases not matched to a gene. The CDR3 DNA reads TGCGCCAGCGGGGCTGTAGCGGGTCGTGACACAGATACGCAGTATTTT. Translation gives CASGAVAGRDTDTQYF.

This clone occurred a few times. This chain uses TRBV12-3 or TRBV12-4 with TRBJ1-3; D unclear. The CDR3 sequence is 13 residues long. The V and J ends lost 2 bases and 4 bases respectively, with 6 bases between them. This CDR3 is CASSLTRGNTIYF. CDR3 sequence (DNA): TGTGCCAGCAGTTTAACTCGGGGAAACACCATATATTTT.

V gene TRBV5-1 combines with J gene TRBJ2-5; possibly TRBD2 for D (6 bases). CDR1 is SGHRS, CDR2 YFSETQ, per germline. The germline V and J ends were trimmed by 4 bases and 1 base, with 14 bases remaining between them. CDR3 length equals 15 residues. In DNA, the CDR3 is TGCGCCAGCAGCCAGTGGTCGGGGGTCCAAGAGACCCAGTACTTC. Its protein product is CASSQWSGVQETQYF.

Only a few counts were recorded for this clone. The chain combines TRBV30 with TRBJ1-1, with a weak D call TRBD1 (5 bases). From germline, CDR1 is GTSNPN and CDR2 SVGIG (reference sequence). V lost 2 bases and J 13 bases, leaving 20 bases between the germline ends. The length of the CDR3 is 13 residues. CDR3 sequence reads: CAWSPSRGVEVFF. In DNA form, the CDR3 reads TGTGCCTGGAGTCCATCTCGGGGGGTTGAGGTTTTCTTT.

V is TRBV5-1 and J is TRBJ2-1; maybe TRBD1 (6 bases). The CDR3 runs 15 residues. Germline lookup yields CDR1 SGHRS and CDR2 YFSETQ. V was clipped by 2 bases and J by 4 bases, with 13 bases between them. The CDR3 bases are TGCGCCAGCAGCTTATTGGGGGCTGGGTACAATGAGCAGTTCTTC. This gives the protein CASSLLGAGYNEQFF. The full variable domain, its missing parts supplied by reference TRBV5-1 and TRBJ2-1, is KAGVTQTPRYLIKTRGQQVTLSCSPISGHRSVSWYQQTPGQGLQFLFEYFSETQRNKGNFPGRFSGRQFSNSRSEMNVSTLELGDSALYLCASSLLGAGYNEQFFGPGTRLTVL.

CDR3 bases: TGCGCCAGCAGTGCAGGGTCTAACTATGGCTACACCTTC. It specifies CASSAGSNYGYTF. V is TRBV5-1 and J is TRBJ1-2; D may be TRBD1 (5 bases). The CDR3 runs to 13 residues. V was shortened by 5 bases and J by 0 bases, with 8 bases between the two germline ends. The germline V gene encodes CDR1 SGHRS and CDR2 YFSETQ.

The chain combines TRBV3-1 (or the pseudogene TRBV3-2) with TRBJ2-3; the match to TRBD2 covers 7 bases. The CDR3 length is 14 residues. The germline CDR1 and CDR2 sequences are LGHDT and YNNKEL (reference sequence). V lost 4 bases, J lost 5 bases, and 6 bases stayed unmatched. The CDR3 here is CASSPPGGRDTQYF. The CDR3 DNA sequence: TGTGCCAGCAGCCCGCCCGGGGGGAGAGATACGCAGTATTTT.

The CDR3 region is CASSLGAGKLFF. For the CDR3, the DNA is TGTGCCAGCAGTTTAGGGGCCGGGAAACTGTTTTTT. The chain links TRBV27 to TRBJ1-4, with D possibly matching TRBD1 (5 bases). CDR3 size: 12 residues. Trimming removed 2 bases at V and 11 bases at J, with 9 bases between. Germline lookup yields CDR1 MNHEY and CDR2 SMNVEV (reference sequence).

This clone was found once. DNA of the CDR3: TGTGCCATCAGTGAACCTGACAGGGGCCGTGAGCAGTTCTTC. This encodes CAISEPDRGREQFF. The chain uses TRBV10-3 and TRBJ2-1, with 8 bases aligning to TRBD1. CDR1 and CDR2 (germline): ENHRY, SYGVKD. The CDR3 is made up of 14 amino acids. V trimming: 3 bases; J trimming: 9 bases; junction bases outside the gene matches: 7.